This TCR beta chain was retrieved from a study of cytomegalovirus exposure and HLA in healthy donors. Whole-study results and caveats: Within an earlier analysis, most TCR beta V segments proved productive either about 90% or about 30% of the time.

The donors (healthy individuals) were bone marrow donors. The primer mix had 60 Vbeta and 13 Jbeta primers. The data were produced by immunoSEQ multiplex PCR, yet TCRdb's version contains in-frame clones alone and is incomplete. The sample consists of roughly 150,000 clones, over 55% of them appearing once. As regards this clone: What it recognizes is unknown.

The source of this sequence is a middle-aged man in good health and CMV-seronegative. The sequencing sample was made of PBMCs.

The CDR3 spells CAISGGSRGLAGGTGTDTQYF. The CDR3 nucleotides are TGTGCCATCAGTGGAGGTTCGCGAGGACTAGCGGGGGGGACGGGCACAGATACGCAGTATTTT. This sequence joins TRBV10-3 and TRBJ2-3; 15 bases are shared with TRBD2. Germline CDR1 ENHRY, CDR2 SYGVKD. V trimming: 4 bases; J trimming: 1 base; junction bases outside the gene matches: 15. CDR3 length equals 21 residues.